These 19 T cell receptor beta chains came from one sample sequenced in a study of blood T cell repertoires in COVID-19. The data were produced by immunoSEQ multiplex PCR, yet TCRdb's version contains in-frame clones alone and is incomplete. Here the sample spans about 150,000 clones, 84% being singletons. Sequencing used peripheral blood. Receptors were obtained from a human donor in a cohort sampled during active COVID-19.

This chain uses TRBV21-1 with TRBJ1-5. TRBV21-1 is a pseudogene. The CDR3 is 15 amino acids. CDR3 amino acids: CASSKAGGREQPQHF. The CDR3 bases are TGTGCCAGCAGCAAAGCTGGGGGGAGGGAACAGCCCCAGCATTTT.

The rearrangement uses TRBV18 and TRBJ2-1; TRBD2 aligns across 10 bases. The germline gives CDR1 KGHSH, CDR2 LQKENI. V gave up 6 bases and J gave up 8 bases; unmatched junction bases: 13. The CDR3 totals 16 residues. The chain's CDR3 is CASSPWASGRSHEQFF. In DNA form, the CDR3 reads TGTGCCAGCTCCCCCTGGGCTAGCGGGAGAAGCCATGAGCAGTTCTTC.

The table lists this clone with a few counts. The chain joins TRBV2 to TRBJ2-1, with TRBD1 matching 9 bases. Germline CDR1 SNHLY, CDR2 FYNNEI. V gave up 6 bases and J gave up 9 bases; unmatched junction bases: 9. This CDR3 has 14 amino acids. The CDR3 sequence: CASRLGTGIGEQFF. CDR3 nucleotides: TGTGCCAGCAGATTGGGGACAGGGATCGGTGAGCAGTTCTTC.

This chain uses TRBV10-3 with TRBJ1-2; 7 bases are a match to TRBD1. CDR1 ENHRY and CDR2 SYGVKD come from the germline V gene. With 2 bases clipped from V and 4 bases from J, the junction kept 1 base outside the gene matches. This CDR3 has 13 amino acids. CDR3 protein: CAISETGAYGYTF. CDR3 nucleotide sequence: TGTGCCATCAGTGAGACAGGGGCCTATGGCTACACCTTC.

CDR3 in amino acids: CASTSRGRGLGYTF. The CDR3 DNA reads TGTGCCAGCACTAGCCGGGGCAGGGGCTTGGGCTACACCTTC. The chain couples TRBV6-5 to TRBJ1-2, with TRBD1 as a possible D gene (6 bases). The germline V gene encodes CDR1 MNHEY and CDR2 SVGAGI. Trimming shortened V by 7 bases and J by 8 bases, and 20 bases separated the two germline ends. The CDR3 contains 14 residues.

This chain uses TRBV24-1 with TRBJ1-1, with D perhaps TRBD1 (5 bases). Germline assignment: CDR1 KGHDR and CDR2 SFDVKD. Trimming shortened V by 5 bases and J by 7 bases, and 19 bases separated the two germline ends. CDR3 length: 15 amino acids. CDR3 sequence: CATSAGSGTTYEAFF. In DNA form, the CDR3 reads TGTGCCACCAGTGCAGGCAGCGGGACGACCTATGAAGCTTTCTTT.

This CDR3 is CASSKSIKRGATDTQYF. The CDR3 DNA reads TGTGCCAGCAGCAAAAGTATCAAGCGGGGGGCCACAGATACGCAGTATTTT. This chain connects TRBV21-1 to TRBJ2-3; the D call in the table, TRBD2, was not verified against the DNA. TRBV21-1 is designated a pseudogene. The CDR3 spans 17 residues.

The gene calls are TRBV19 and TRBJ1-5; tentative D call: TRBD1 (6 bases). This CDR3 comprises 14 residues. Per the germline V gene, CDR1 is LNHDA and CDR2 is SQIVND (reference sequence). The V end lost 5 bases, the J end lost 9 bases, and 17 bases lay between the germline ends. CDR3 in amino acids: CASSFLDSQTPQHF. CDR3 sequence (DNA): TGTGCCAGTAGTTTCTTGGACAGCCAAACGCCCCAGCATTTT. Complete variable domain (other parts from reference TRBV19 and TRBJ1-5): DGGITQSPKYLFRKEGQNVTLSCEQNLNHDAMYWYRQDPGQGLRLIYYSQIVNDFQKGDIAEGYSVSREKKESFPLTVTSAQKNPTAFYLCASSFLDSQTPQHFGDGTRLSIL.

The rearrangement links TRBV5-8 to TRBJ2-1; D perhaps matches TRBD2 (6 bases). Trimming stripped 5 bases from V and 0 bases from J, with 15 bases between. Per the germline V gene, CDR1 is SGHTS and CDR2 is YDEGEE. The CDR3 length is 16 residues. The CDR3 DNA reads as TGTGCCAGCAGGGACGGACGGGGGAGCTCCTACAATGAGCAGTTCTTC. Translating it yields CASRDGRGSSYNEQFF. Drawing the rest from reference TRBV5-8 and TRBJ2-1, the complete variable domain is EAGVTQSPTHLIKTRGQQATLRCSPISGHTSVYWYQQALGLGLQFLLWYDEGEERNRGNFPPRFSGRQFPNYSSELNVNALELEDSALYLCASRDGRGSSYNEQFFGPGTRLTVL.

The J gene is TRBJ2-2, the V gene TRBV9, with a tentative D call TRBD2 (5 bases). From germline, CDR1 is SGDLS and CDR2 YYNGEE. Trimming left V 2 bases short and J 5 bases short, with 10 bases between. The CDR3 consists of 14 residues. CDR3 loop: CASSVDWLTGELFF. CDR3 nucleotides: TGTGCCAGCAGCGTGGACTGGTTGACCGGGGAGCTGTTTTTT.

The genes are TRBV18 and TRBJ1-2, with TRBD1 as a possible D gene (6 bases). CDR1 is KGHSH, CDR2 LQKENI, per germline. This CDR3 is built from 14 residues. Trimming cost V 3 bases and J 8 bases, with 16 bases left between them. The CDR3: CASSPQQGTRGYTF. Written as DNA, the CDR3 is TGTGCCAGCTCACCTCAACAGGGAACGCGAGGCTACACCTTC.

This sequence joins TRBV6-2 or TRBV6-3 and TRBJ2-1; TRBD2 agrees at 9 bases. V was pared by 5 bases and J by 4 bases, with 15 bases of the junction left unmatched. Germline CDR1 is MNHEY and CDR2 is SVGEGT. The CDR3 loop spans 18 amino acids. The CDR3 region has the DNA TGTGCCAGCAGTCTCCGGGGCGGGAGGGCCGTGGGTTACAATGAGCAGTTCTTC. Its protein is CASSLRGGRAVGYNEQFF.

The rearrangement uses TRBV19 and TRBJ1-3; 7 nucleotides match TRBD1. CDR1 is LNHDA and CDR2 is SQIVND in the germline V gene (reference sequence). V gave up 9 bases and J gave up 1 base; unmatched junction bases: 18. The CDR3 sequence is 18 residues long. For the CDR3, the DNA is TGTGCCAGCACGATATCAGGACAGGTCTTTTTATCTGGAAACACCATATATTTT. Translated, it gives CASTISGQVFLSGNTIYF. Full variable domain (rest looked up from reference TRBV19 and TRBJ1-3): DGGITQSPKYLFRKEGQNVTLSCEQNLNHDAMYWYRQDPGQGLRLIYYSQIVNDFQKGDIAEGYSVSREKKESFPLTVTSAQKNPTAFYLCASTISGQVFLSGNTIYFGEGSWLTVV.

The CDR3 region is CASSHGGRGIDTQYF. CDR3 coding DNA: TGTGCCAGCAGTCACGGGGGGCGCGGAATAGATACGCAGTATTTT. The gene calls are TRBV5-4 and TRBJ2-3, with D possibly matching TRBD2 (7 bases). The CDR3 spans 15 residues. The germline V gene has CDR1 SGHNT and CDR2 YYREEE (reference sequence). Trimming cost V 5 bases and J 5 bases, with 18 bases left between them.

This clone occurred many times. The chain recombines TRBV27 with TRBJ1-6; D is undetermined. Germline values: CDR1 MNHEY, CDR2 SMNVEV (reference sequence). Deletions cut 6 bases from V and 2 bases from J, with 11 bases between. This CDR3 has 15 residues. The DNA of the CDR3 is TGTGCCAGCAGCTTGGGGAGCGCCTATAATTCACCCCTCCACTTT. Its translation is CASSLGSAYNSPLHF.

This chain links TRBV12-3 or TRBV12-4 with TRBJ2-5; 8 nucleotides line up with TRBD2. V trimming: 7 bases; J trimming: 5 bases; junction bases outside the gene matches: 6. CDR3 size: 13 residues. The CDR3 DNA reads TGTGCCAGCACGGGAGGGCCTAGTGAGACCCAGTACTTC. It translates to CASTGGPSETQYF.

The chain recombines TRBV7-9 with TRBJ1-1; D is unclear. CDR1 and CDR2 (germline): SEHNR, FQNEAQ (reference sequence). V gave up 1 base and J gave up 1 base, with 10 bases separating them. The CDR3 contains 15 residues. CDR3 sequence (DNA): TGTGCCAGCAGCTTAGGTGTCTCCCGGAACACTGAAGCTTTCTTT. Translated: CASSLGVSRNTEAFF. Together with reference TRBV7-9 and TRBJ1-1, the CDR3 gives the full variable domain: DTGVSQNPRHKITKRGQNVTFRCDPISEHNRLYWYRQTLGQGPEFLTYFQNEAQLEKSRLLSDRFSAERPKGSFSTLEIQRTEQGDSAMYLCASSLGVSRNTEAFFGQGTRLTVV.

The chain combines TRBV7-6 with TRBJ1-6; the match to TRBD1 covers 9 bases. The trim removed 5 bases at V and 14 bases at J, leaving 7 bases unmatched. Germline V gene sequence: CDR1 SGHVS, CDR2 FNYEAQ. The CDR3 is 13 residues long. CDR3 nucleotides: TGTGCCAGCAGCATGTTACAGGGGGCTTCCCTCCACTTT. It codes for CASSMLQGASLHF.

J is TRBJ2-3 and V is TRBV20-1; 10 nucleotides line up with TRBD2. This CDR3 is built from 15 residues. The germline V gene encodes CDR1 DFQATT and CDR2 SNEGSKA (reference sequence). J lost 0 bases, V lost 3 bases, and 3 bases had no gene match. In DNA form, the CDR3 reads TGCAGTGCTAGTTCAGCGGGAGGGAGCACAGATACGCAGTATTTT. Encoded protein: CSASSAGGSTDTQYF.